This T cell receptor (beta chain) was recorded in a study of T cell responses to AZD1222 COVID-19 vaccine. The wider study: Investigators merged groups given second doses at roughly 4 or roughly 12 weeks. Whole-study findings and limits: Unmutated regions of variants are reportedly targeted by nearly half of spike-specific TCRs. Spike-specific TCR breadth and depth rose after two AZD1222 doses.

The method was immunoSEQ multiplex PCR; TCRdb's version includes in-frame clones alone and lacks a portion of them. The sample gives 130,000 to 150,000 clones, about 90% of which show up once; 1.9% is in the top ten. This clone was detected only a few times. What it binds is unknown. The source material was peripheral blood, sampled on day 0 of AZD1222 vaccination. The receptor was derived from an adult in good health.

This CDR3 is CASTKLDSGELFF. CDR3 nucleotide sequence: TGTGCCAGCACCAAACTGGACAGCGGGGAGCTGTTTTTT. The chain uses TRBV5-5 and TRBJ2-2, with D possibly TRBD1 on 6 matching bases. The CDR3 covers 13 residues. Germline lookup yields CDR1 SGHKS and CDR2 YYEKEE (reference sequence). V was trimmed by 6 bases and J by 7 bases, leaving 13 bases between them.